Presented here are 20 T cell receptor beta chains from one specimen sequenced in a study of identifying expanded T cells in peripheral blood. Produced via immunoSEQ multiplex PCR; TCRdb's table is partial and in-frame only. In the table there are approximately 94,000 clones, 80% to 90% of which are singletons. Sequencing was carried out using blood. These receptors all come from a person aged 18-69 years in good health.

This clone was detected once. The sample carries other DNA sequences with the same CDR3. The chain links TRBV6-6 to TRBJ1-1; D is perhaps TRBD1 (5 bases). In germline, CDR1 is MNHNY, CDR2 SVGAGI (reference sequence). Trimming removed 6 bases at V and 5 bases at J, with 13 bases between. CDR3 length: 13 amino acids. The CDR3 DNA reads TGTGCCAGCAGCCCCCAGGGTGGAACTGAAGCTTTCTTT. It codes for CASSPQGGTEAFF.

The gene calls are TRBV9 and TRBJ1-2; D is unresolved. CDR1 and CDR2 from the germline V gene are SGDLS and YYNGEE. This CDR3 is 15 amino acids long. The germline V and J ends were trimmed by 0 bases and 0 bases, with 9 bases remaining between them. CDR3 sequence reads: CASSVEGSPNYGYTF. CDR3 DNA: TGTGCCAGCAGCGTAGAGGGAAGTCCTAACTATGGCTACACCTTC.

This clone was seen only once. This chain links TRBV5-5 with TRBJ1-1; 7 bases align to TRBD1. The V gene's germline CDR1 is SGHKS and CDR2 YYEKEE (reference sequence). After removal of 5 bases from V and 3 bases from J, the junction contained 13 bases not matched to a gene. This CDR3 contains 16 residues. The CDR3 reads CASSHLRGQGDTEAFF. The CDR3 nucleotides read TGTGCCAGCAGTCACCTCCGGGGGCAGGGGGACACTGAAGCTTTCTTT.

The chain recombines TRBV2 with TRBJ1-6, with D possibly TRBD1 on 5 matching bases. This CDR3 comprises 15 residues. V lost 4 bases, J lost 7 bases, and 14 bases lay in between. Germline CDR1 is SNHLY and CDR2 is FYNNEI. CDR3 nucleotide sequence: TGTGCCAGCAGTGTCTCAGGGAGCGGAAATTCACCCCTCCACTTT. Translated, it gives CASSVSGSGNSPLHF.

This rearrangement joins TRBV19 to TRBJ2-7; D possibly corresponds to TRBD2 (6 bases). The V gene lost 3 bases and the J gene lost 4 bases, with 22 bases spanning the gap. The germline gives CDR1 LNHDA, CDR2 SQIVND (reference sequence). There are 17 residues in the CDR3. CDR3 DNA sequence: TGTGCCAGTAGTATTCGATCGGTTGGGGTAGCGGTATACGAGCAGTACTTC. Amino acids: CASSIRSVGVAVYEQYF.

This clone is a singleton in its sample. The chain is built from TRBV5-1 and TRBJ2-3; a weak D match, TRBD2 (6 bases). The ends were cut back, 6 bases at V and 5 bases at J, with 16 bases in the middle. Germline V gene data show CDR1 as SGHRS and CDR2 as YFSETQ. This CDR3 region has 14 residues. CDR3 sequence: CASTGGRRVDTQYF. The CDR3 DNA sequence: TGCGCCAGCACCGGGGGACGCAGGGTAGATACGCAGTATTTT.

The chain combines TRBV5-4 with TRBJ2-5; tentative D call: TRBD2 (6 bases). V was clipped by 5 bases and J by 5 bases, with 13 bases between them. This CDR3 region has 13 residues. Looked up from germline, CDR1 is SGHNT and CDR2 is YYREEE (reference sequence). This CDR3 is CASRLLEGETQYF. In DNA, the CDR3 is TGTGCCAGCAGACTCCTGGAGGGGGAGACCCAGTACTTC.

The rearrangement uses TRBV7-2 and TRBJ1-5; possibly TRBD1 for D (5 bases). The germline V gene encodes CDR1 SGHTA and CDR2 FQGNSA. This CDR3 contains 14 residues. The V gene lost 2 bases and the J gene lost 8 bases, with 13 bases spanning the gap. The chain's CDR3 is CASSLIGAGEPQHF. The CDR3 nucleotides are TGTGCCAGCAGCTTAATAGGGGCCGGGGAGCCCCAGCATTTT.

V and J are TRBV18 and TRBJ2-1; maybe TRBD1 (7 bases). CDR3 length: 15 residues. Trimming shortened V by 6 bases and J by 3 bases, and 15 bases separated the two germline ends. CDR1 is KGHSH and CDR2 is LQKENI in the germline V gene. CDR3 bases: TGTGCCAGCTCCCCGGAGGGGGCGAACTACAATGAGCAGTTCTTC. Its translation: CASSPEGANYNEQFF.

The chain has TRBV6-1 and TRBJ1-4, with a possible D match to TRBD1 (5 bases). V was clipped by 6 bases and J by 5 bases, with 16 bases between them. The germline gives CDR1 MNHNS, CDR2 SASEGT. CDR3 size: 15 residues. The CDR3 DNA reads TGTGCCAGCAGGGGGGGGTCCACCCCGAATGAAAAACTGTTTTTT. Amino acids: CASRGGSTPNEKLFF.

CDR3 sequence: CASSPRQGLDEKLFF. The CDR3 nucleotides are TGTGCCAGCTCACCAAGACAGGGACTGGATGAAAAACTGTTTTTT. This rearrangement joins TRBV18 to TRBJ1-4; 7 bases fit TRBD1. The ends lost 2 bases at V and 6 bases at J; junction bases unmatched: 6. Germline V gives CDR1 KGHSH, CDR2 LQKENI. The CDR3 runs 15 residues.

V usage is TRBV7-2 and J usage is TRBJ1-2, with no clear D. This CDR3 has 11 residues. The germline V and J ends were trimmed by 3 bases and 7 bases, with 6 bases remaining between them. CDR1 and CDR2 from the germline V gene are SGHTA and FQGNSA. CDR3 in DNA: TGTGCCAGCAGCTTTTTTGGTGGCTACACCTTC. Its protein is CASSFFGGYTF.

The chain employs TRBV2 and TRBJ2-2; no reliable D call. V was trimmed by 6 bases and J by 6 bases, leaving 14 bases between them. The CDR3 has 14 residues. Germline lookup yields CDR1 SNHLY and CDR2 FYNNEI. The CDR3 sequence: CASRLRITAGELFF. DNA for the CDR3: TGTGCCAGCAGGTTAAGAATAACGGCCGGGGAGCTGTTTTTT.

This chain uses TRBV7-9 with TRBJ2-3; D is unclear. This CDR3 comprises 14 residues. Looked up from germline, CDR1 is SEHNR and CDR2 is FQNEAQ (reference sequence). Trimming left V 5 bases short and J 1 base short, with 10 bases between. CDR3 nucleotide sequence: TGTGCCAGCAGCCCTGCTCCCGGCACAGATACGCAGTATTTT. Protein: CASSPAPGTDTQYF.

V is TRBV5-1 and J is TRBJ2-3, with a weak D call TRBD1 (6 bases). The CDR3 covers 13 residues. Per germline, CDR1 SGHRS and CDR2 YFSETQ. V was shortened by 4 bases and J by 6 bases, with 12 bases between the two germline ends. The CDR3: CASSRDKVDTQYF. The CDR3 nucleotides are TGCGCCAGCAGCCGGGACAAAGTGGATACGCAGTATTTT.

This rearrangement joins TRBV6-6 to TRBJ1-1, with D possibly TRBD1 on 6 matching bases. There are 13 residues in the CDR3. Germline values: CDR1 MNHNY, CDR2 SVGAGI (reference sequence). Trimming left V 8 bases short and J 4 bases short, with 14 bases between. The CDR3 here is CASLRQGTTEAFF. The CDR3 nucleotides are TGTGCCAGCCTCCGGCAGGGGACCACTGAAGCTTTCTTT.

The chain links TRBV5-1 to TRBJ2-5; 11 bases fit TRBD2. Germline lookup yields CDR1 SGHRS and CDR2 YFSETQ. The CDR3 is 18 residues long. The V and J ends lost 4 bases and 5 bases, in that order; junction bases with no gene match: 16. The CDR3 region is CASSPGVTSGGSGETQYF. CDR3 sequence (DNA): TGCGCCAGCAGCCCTGGGGTCACTAGCGGGGGTTCAGGGGAGACCCAGTACTTC.

The chain is built from TRBV5-8 and TRBJ2-3, with 7 positions matching TRBD2. The trim removed 3 bases at V and 3 bases at J, leaving 10 bases unmatched. CDR3 length equals 16 residues. CDR1 and CDR2 (germline): SGHTS, YDEGEE. Here the CDR3 reads CASSSEGRGITDTQYF. The CDR3 DNA is TGTGCCAGCAGCTCTGAGGGGAGGGGAATTACAGATACGCAGTATTTT.

The chain uses TRBV2 and TRBJ2-5, with 10 bases that match TRBD2. V gave up 5 bases and J gave up 3 bases; unmatched junction bases: 3. CDR1 SNHLY and CDR2 FYNNEI come from the germline V gene. The CDR3 has 14 amino acids. CDR3 in DNA: TGTGCCAGCAGTTGGACTAGCGGAAAAGAGACCCAGTACTTC. Amino acid sequence: CASSWTSGKETQYF.

The gene calls are TRBV5-5 and TRBJ1-5, with TRBD1 as a possible D gene (5 bases). CDR1 is SGHKS and CDR2 is YYEKEE in the germline V gene (reference sequence). The CDR3 sequence is 15 residues long. V gave up 6 bases and J gave up 7 bases, with 20 bases separating them. The CDR3 is CASTRVGGRGQPQHF. CDR3 coding DNA: TGTGCCAGCACCCGTGTTGGGGGACGGGGACAGCCCCAGCATTTT.